Listed here are 14 T cell receptor beta chains from one sample, sequenced in a study of response to subunit inactivated influenza vaccine. One entry per CDR3 protein, called by TCRdb with MiXCR from the RT-PCR reads. Here the sample spans hundreds of thousands of distinct CDR3 sequences, 16% being singletons. This specimen was CD4+ T cells sorted from PBMCs, taken around 25 months after vaccination. These receptors were obtained from a man aged 45-69 years who received an inactivated influenza vaccine.

This clonotype showed up just once. V usage is TRBV11-2 and J usage is TRBJ1-6, with 9 nucleotides matching TRBD1. J was trimmed by 10 bases and V by 4 bases; bases with no gene match: 2. Germline CDR1 is SGHAT and CDR2 is FQNNGV. This CDR3 has 13 residues. CDR3 region: CASSSDRGSPLHF. As DNA, the CDR3 is TGTGCCAGCAGCTCCGACAGGGGGTCACCCCTCCACTTT.

This chain links TRBV5-1 with TRBJ2-1; 13 nucleotides agree with TRBD2. The junction had 3 bases not matched to a gene; V was cut back by 0 bases and J by 3 bases. Per germline, CDR1 SGHRS and CDR2 YFSETQ. CDR3 size: 17 residues. The CDR3 sequence is CASSLGTSGGVYNEQFF. Here the CDR3 DNA reads TGCGCCAGCAGCTTGGGAACTAGCGGGGGGGTCTACAATGAGCAGTTCTTC.

The CDR3, as DNA: TGTGCCAGCAGTGCGGACAGGGGGGCAATGGGAGAGACCCAGTACTTC. Its protein is CASSADRGAMGETQYF. V gene TRBV6-1 combines with J gene TRBJ2-5; 10 nucleotides match TRBD1. Germline assignment: CDR1 MNHNS and CDR2 SASEGT. The CDR3 is made up of 16 amino acids. V was pared by 4 bases and J by 4 bases, with 9 bases of the junction left unmatched.

A few counts support this clonotype. The chain uses TRBV5-6 and TRBJ1-1, with TRBD1 matching over 7 bases. J was trimmed by 3 bases and V by 2 bases; bases with no gene match: 4. This CDR3 region has 14 residues. The germline gives CDR1 SGHDT, CDR2 YYEEEE. DNA for the CDR3: TGTGCCAGCAGCTTAAACAGGGGAGACACTGAAGCTTTCTTT. Encoded protein: CASSLNRGDTEAFF.

This clonotype was seen many times. The chain has TRBV20-1 and TRBJ2-1; D may be TRBD1 or TRBD2 (5 bases each). The CDR3 sequence is 16 residues long. Trimming stripped 0 bases from V and 7 bases from J, with 19 bases between. In germline, CDR1 is DFQATT, CDR2 SNEGSKA (reference sequence). CDR3 sequence: CSARDPRDPRDNEQFF. DNA of the CDR3: TGCAGTGCTAGAGATCCCCGGGACCCGCGTGATAATGAGCAGTTCTTC.

This clonotype has more than one count but fewer than ten. CDR3 sequence (DNA): TGTGCCAGCAGTGAAGGGACGCGGGGTACGCAGTATTTT. This sequence encodes CASSEGTRGTQYF. This chain uses TRBV6-1 with TRBJ2-3; perhaps TRBD2 as D (6 bases). Trimming pared 1 base from V and 8 bases from J, leaving 10 bases between. This CDR3 is 13 amino acids long. In germline, CDR1 is MNHNS, CDR2 SASEGT.

This chain links TRBV18 with TRBJ2-7, with no clear D. The CDR3 runs to 13 residues. Per the germline V gene, CDR1 is KGHSH and CDR2 is LQKENI. V was shortened by 5 bases and J by 4 bases, with 12 bases between the two germline ends. CDR3 coding DNA: TGTGCCAGCTCATCTCCGTCTAGGTACGAGCAGTACTTC. It is translated as CASSSPSRYEQYF.

The chain has TRBV10-2 and TRBJ2-3; D not resolved. Per the germline V gene, CDR1 is WSHSY and CDR2 is SAAADI. The CDR3 spans 13 residues. Trimming cost V 4 bases and J 2 bases, with 7 bases left between them. CDR3 in amino acids: CASSGPNTDTQYF. For the CDR3, the DNA is TGCGCCAGCAGTGGACCCAACACAGATACGCAGTATTTT.

The chain uses TRBV20-1 and TRBJ2-3, with D tentatively TRBD2 (6 bases). The V gene's germline CDR1 is DFQATT and CDR2 SNEGSKA (reference sequence). With 3 bases removed from V and 6 bases from J, the gap between germline ends came to 16 bases. This CDR3 region has 14 residues. DNA for the CDR3: TGCAGTGCTAGCGGGGGACCCCCCTCTGATACGCAGTATTTT. Residues: CSASGGPPSDTQYF.

This CDR3 is CASSPRVLRNTEAFF. Here the CDR3 DNA reads TGCGCCAGCAGCCCCCGGGTCCTCCGGAACACTGAAGCTTTCTTT. This chain uses TRBV5-1 with TRBJ1-1, with no clear D. V lost 4 bases and J 1 base, leaving 14 bases between the germline ends. Germline values: CDR1 SGHRS, CDR2 YFSETQ. CDR3 length equals 15 residues. The full variable domain, completed using reference TRBV5-1 and TRBJ1-1, is KAGVTQTPRYLIKTRGQQVTLSCSPISGHRSVSWYQQTPGQGLQFLFEYFSETQRNKGNFPGRFSGRQFSNSRSEMNVSTLELGDSALYLCASSPRVLRNTEAFFGQGTRLTVV.

The chain combines TRBV2 with TRBJ2-3; 7 bases agree with TRBD2. The junction had 5 bases not matched to a gene; V was cut back by 0 bases and J by 2 bases. The germline CDR1 and CDR2 sequences are SNHLY and FYNNEI. This CDR3 is 16 amino acids long. The CDR3 DNA sequence: TGTGCCAGCAGTGAAGCTTCGCGGGGGTACACAGATACGCAGTATTTT. Translated: CASSEASRGYTDTQYF.

This clonotype came up a few times. One end of the junction fails to match germline, which may point to a read error. This chain links TRBV7-9 with TRBJ2-5, with 9 bases aligning to TRBD2. The germline V gene has CDR1 SEHNR and CDR2 FQNEAQ (reference sequence). The CDR3 covers 16 residues. The DNA of the CDR3 is TGTGCCAGCAGCCTCATTAGCGGGAGCCAGCAAGGGACCCAGTACTTC. Translating it yields CASSLISGSQQGTQYF.

This clonotype was counted ten times or more. V is TRBV20-1 and J is TRBJ1-5, with 7 positions matching TRBD1. This CDR3 has 12 residues. Germline CDR1 reads DFQATT; CDR2 reads SNEGSKA (reference sequence). Trimming removed 6 bases from V and 5 bases from J; junction bases left unmatched: 4. The CDR3 protein is CSARTGDQPQHF. CDR3 sequence (DNA): TGCAGTGCCAGAACAGGGGATCAGCCCCAGCATTTT.

The rearrangement links TRBV7-6 to TRBJ2-3, with TRBD2 matching 16 bases. The germline gives CDR1 SGHVS, CDR2 FNYEAQ. The CDR3 is 17 amino acids. Unmatched junction bases numbered 10, after V lost 5 bases and J lost 8 bases. This chain's CDR3 is CASSPGTSGRVSSTQYF. The CDR3 DNA is TGTGCCAGCAGCCCCGGGACTAGCGGGAGGGTGAGCAGTACGCAGTATTTT.